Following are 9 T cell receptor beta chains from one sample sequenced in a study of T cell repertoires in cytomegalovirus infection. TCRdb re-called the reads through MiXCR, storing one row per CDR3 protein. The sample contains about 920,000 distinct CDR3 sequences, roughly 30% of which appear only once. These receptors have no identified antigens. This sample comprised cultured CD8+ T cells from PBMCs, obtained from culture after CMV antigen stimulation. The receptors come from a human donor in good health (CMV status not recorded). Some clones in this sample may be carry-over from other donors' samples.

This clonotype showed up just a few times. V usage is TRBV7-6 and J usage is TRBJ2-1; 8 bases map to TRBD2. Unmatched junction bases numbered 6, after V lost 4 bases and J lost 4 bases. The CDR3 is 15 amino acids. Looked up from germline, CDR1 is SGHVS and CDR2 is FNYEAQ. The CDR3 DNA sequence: TGTGCCAGCAGCTCCCAGCGGGGGCTTTACAATGAGCAGTTCTTC. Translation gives CASSSQRGLYNEQFF.

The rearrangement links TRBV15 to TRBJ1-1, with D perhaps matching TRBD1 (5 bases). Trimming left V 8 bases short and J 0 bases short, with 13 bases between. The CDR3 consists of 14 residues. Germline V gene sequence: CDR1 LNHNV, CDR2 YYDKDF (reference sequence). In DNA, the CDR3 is TGTGCCACCGCCCGGGACCGAGTGAACACTGAAGCTTTCTTT. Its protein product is CATARDRVNTEAFF.

The DNA for the CDR3 is TGTGCCAGCAGCTTGGCCAAACCCACAGGGTTCGGAGAGACCCAGTACTTC. Residues: CASSLAKPTGFGETQYF. The rearrangement joins TRBV5-8 to TRBJ2-5, with D maybe TRBD1 (6 bases). Trimming took 0 bases from V and 4 from J, leaving 19 bases between them. The length of the CDR3 is 17 residues. Germline V CDR1 and CDR2: SGHTS, YDEGEE.

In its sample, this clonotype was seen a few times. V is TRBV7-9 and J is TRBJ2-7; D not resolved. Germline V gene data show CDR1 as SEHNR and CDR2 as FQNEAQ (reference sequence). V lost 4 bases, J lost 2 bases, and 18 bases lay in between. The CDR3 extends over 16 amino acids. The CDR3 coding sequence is TGTGCCAGCAGCTCTCAGACTTCCCCCGCGCCCTACGAGCAGTACGTC. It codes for CASSSQTSPAPYEQYV.

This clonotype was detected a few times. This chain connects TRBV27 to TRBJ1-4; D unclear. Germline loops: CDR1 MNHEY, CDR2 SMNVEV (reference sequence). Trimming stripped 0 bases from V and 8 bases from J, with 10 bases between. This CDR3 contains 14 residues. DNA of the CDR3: TGTGCCAGCAGTTTATCCCGAGGAGGGGAAAAACTGTTTTTT. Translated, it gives CASSLSRGGEKLFF.

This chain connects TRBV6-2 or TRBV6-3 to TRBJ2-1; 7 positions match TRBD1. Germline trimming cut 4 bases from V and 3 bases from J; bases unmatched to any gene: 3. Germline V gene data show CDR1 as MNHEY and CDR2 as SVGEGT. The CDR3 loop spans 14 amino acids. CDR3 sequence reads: CASSLQGLYNEQFF. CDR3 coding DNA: TGTGCCAGCAGTTTACAGGGGCTCTACAATGAGCAGTTCTTC.

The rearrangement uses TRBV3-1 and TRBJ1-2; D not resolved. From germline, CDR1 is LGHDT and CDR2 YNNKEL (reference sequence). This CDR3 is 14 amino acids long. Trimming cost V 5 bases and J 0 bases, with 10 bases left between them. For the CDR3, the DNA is TGTGCCAGCAGCTCTACGATGCCTAACTATGGCTACACCTTC. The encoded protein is CASSSTMPNYGYTF. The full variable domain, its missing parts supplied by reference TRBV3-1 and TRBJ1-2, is DTAVSQTPKYLVTQMGNDKSIKCEQNLGHDTMYWYKQDSKKFLKIMFSYNNKELIINETVPNRFSPKSPDKAHLNLHINSLELGDSAVYFCASSSTMPNYGYTFGSGTRLTVV.

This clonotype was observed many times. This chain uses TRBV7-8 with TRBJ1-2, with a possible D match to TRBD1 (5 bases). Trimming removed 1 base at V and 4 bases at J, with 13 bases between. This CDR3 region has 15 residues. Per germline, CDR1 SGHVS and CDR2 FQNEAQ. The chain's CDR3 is CASSLEAGYAYGYTF. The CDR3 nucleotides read TGTGCCAGCAGCTTAGAGGCAGGGTATGCCTATGGCTACACCTTC.

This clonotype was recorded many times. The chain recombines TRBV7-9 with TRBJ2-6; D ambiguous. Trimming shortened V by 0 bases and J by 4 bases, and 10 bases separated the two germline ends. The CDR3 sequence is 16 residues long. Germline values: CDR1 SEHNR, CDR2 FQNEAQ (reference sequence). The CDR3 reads CASSLALGKGANVLTF. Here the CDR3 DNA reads TGTGCCAGCAGCTTAGCGCTGGGCAAAGGGGCCAACGTCCTGACTTTC.